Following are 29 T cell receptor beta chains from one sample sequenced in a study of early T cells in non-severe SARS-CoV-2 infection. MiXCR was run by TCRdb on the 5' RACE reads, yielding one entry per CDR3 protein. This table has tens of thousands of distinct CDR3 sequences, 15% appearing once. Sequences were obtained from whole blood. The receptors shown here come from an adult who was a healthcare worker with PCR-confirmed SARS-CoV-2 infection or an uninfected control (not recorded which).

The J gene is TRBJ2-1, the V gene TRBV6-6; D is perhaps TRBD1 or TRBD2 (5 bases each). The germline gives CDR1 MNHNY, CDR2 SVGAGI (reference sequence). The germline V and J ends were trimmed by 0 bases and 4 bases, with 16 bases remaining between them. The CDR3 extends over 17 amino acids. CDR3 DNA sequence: TGTGCCAGCAGTTACTCGGCAGGGACGACTACTTACAATGAGCAGTTCTTC. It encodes CASSYSAGTTTYNEQFF.

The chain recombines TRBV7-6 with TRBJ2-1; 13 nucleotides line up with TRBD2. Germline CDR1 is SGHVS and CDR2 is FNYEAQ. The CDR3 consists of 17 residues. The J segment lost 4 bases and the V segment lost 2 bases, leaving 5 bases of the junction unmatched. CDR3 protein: CASSLLLAGGNYNEQFF. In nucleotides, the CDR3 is TGTGCCAGCAGCTTATTACTAGCGGGGGGGAATTACAATGAGCAGTTCTTC.

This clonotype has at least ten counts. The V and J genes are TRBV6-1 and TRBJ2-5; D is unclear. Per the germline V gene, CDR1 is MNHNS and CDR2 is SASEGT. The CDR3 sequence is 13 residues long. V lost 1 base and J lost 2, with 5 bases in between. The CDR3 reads CASSEGVQETQYF. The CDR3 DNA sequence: TGTGCCAGCAGTGAAGGGGTACAAGAGACCCAGTACTTC.

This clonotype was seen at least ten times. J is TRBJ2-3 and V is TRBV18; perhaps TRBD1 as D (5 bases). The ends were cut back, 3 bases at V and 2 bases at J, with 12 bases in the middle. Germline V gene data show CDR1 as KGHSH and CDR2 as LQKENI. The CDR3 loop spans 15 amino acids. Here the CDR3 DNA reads TGTGCCAGCTCACCCCGACAGACCGACACAGATACGCAGTATTTT. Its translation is CASSPRQTDTDTQYF.

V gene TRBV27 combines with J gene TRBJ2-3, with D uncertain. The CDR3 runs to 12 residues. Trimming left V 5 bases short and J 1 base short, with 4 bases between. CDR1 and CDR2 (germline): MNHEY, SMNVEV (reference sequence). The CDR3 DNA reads TGTGCCAGCAGTCCGGGCACAGATACGCAGTATTTT. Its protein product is CASSPGTDTQYF.

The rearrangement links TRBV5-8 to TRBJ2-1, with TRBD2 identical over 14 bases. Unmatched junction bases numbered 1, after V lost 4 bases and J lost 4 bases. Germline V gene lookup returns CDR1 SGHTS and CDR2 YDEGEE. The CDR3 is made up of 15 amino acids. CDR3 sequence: CASSRTSGGYNEQFF. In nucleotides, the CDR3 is TGTGCCAGCAGCCGGACTAGCGGGGGGTACAATGAGCAGTTCTTC.

This chain's CDR3 is CASSLARDRYNEQFF. In nucleotides, the CDR3 is TGTGCCAGCAGCTTAGCAAGGGACAGATACAATGAGCAGTTCTTC. The gene calls are TRBV7-2 and TRBJ2-1, with TRBD1 matching 7 bases. CDR1 is SGHTA and CDR2 is FQGNSA in the germline V gene. This CDR3 region has 15 residues. Trimming cost V 0 bases and J 4 bases; bases outside gene matches: 3.

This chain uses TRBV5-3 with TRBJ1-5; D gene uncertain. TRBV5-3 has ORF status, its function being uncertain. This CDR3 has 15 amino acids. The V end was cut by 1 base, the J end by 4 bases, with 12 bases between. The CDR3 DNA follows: TGTGCCAGAAGCTTGCGGTGGGGAGGGAATCAGCCCCAGCATTTT. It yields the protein CARSLRWGGNQPQHF.

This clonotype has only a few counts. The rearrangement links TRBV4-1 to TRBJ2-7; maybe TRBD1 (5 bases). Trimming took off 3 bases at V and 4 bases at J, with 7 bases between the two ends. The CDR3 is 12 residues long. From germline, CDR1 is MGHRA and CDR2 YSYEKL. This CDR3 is CASSHQGYEQYF. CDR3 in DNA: TGCGCCAGCAGCCACCAGGGTTACGAGCAGTACTTC.

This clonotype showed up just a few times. CDR3 region: CASSNRDTNTGELFF. For the CDR3, the DNA is TGTGCCAGCAGTAACCGGGACACAAACACCGGGGAGCTGTTTTTT. The rearrangement uses TRBV12-3 or TRBV12-4 and TRBJ2-2; D possibly corresponds to TRBD1 (6 bases). The V end lost 5 bases, the J end lost 2 bases, and 12 bases lay between the germline ends. This CDR3 is 15 amino acids long.

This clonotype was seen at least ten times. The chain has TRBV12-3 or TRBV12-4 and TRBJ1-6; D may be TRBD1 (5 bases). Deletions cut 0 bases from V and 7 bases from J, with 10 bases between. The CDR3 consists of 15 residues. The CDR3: CASSLAQGENSPLHF. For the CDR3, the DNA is TGTGCCAGCAGTTTAGCGCAGGGCGAGAATTCACCCCTCCACTTT.

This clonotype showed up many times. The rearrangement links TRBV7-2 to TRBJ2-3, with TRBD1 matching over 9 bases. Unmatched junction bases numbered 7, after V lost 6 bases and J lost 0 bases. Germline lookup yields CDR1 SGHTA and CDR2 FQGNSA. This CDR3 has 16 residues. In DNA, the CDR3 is TGTGCCAGCAGGAGTACAGGGGGCTTTAGCACAGATACGCAGTATTTT. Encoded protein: CASRSTGGFSTDTQYF. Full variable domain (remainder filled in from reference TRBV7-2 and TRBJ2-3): GAGVSQSPSNKVTEKGKDVELRCDPISGHTALYWYRQSLGQGLEFLIYFQGNSAPDKSGLPSDRFSAERTGGSVSTLTIQRTQQEDSAVYLCASRSTGGFSTDTQYFGPGTRLTVL.

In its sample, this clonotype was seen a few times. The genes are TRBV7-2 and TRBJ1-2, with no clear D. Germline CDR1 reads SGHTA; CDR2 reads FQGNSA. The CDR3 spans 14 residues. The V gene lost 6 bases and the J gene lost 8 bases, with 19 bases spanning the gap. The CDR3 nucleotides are TGTGCCAGCAGGTTTTCCCCGTCCGGGGAGGGCTACACCTTC. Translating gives CASRFSPSGEGYTF.

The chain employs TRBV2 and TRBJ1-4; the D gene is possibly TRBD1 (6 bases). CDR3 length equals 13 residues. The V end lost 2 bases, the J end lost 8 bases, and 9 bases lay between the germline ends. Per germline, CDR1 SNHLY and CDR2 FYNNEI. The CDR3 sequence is CASSETRGEKLFF. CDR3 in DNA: TGTGCCAGCAGTGAAACTAGGGGGGAAAAACTGTTTTTT.

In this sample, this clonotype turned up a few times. Here the CDR3 reads CASSLTRGLANTEAFF. DNA for the CDR3: TGTGCCAGCAGTTTAACGAGGGGGCTCGCGAACACTGAAGCTTTCTTT. The V gene is TRBV12-3 or TRBV12-4, the J gene TRBJ1-1, with 7 positions matching TRBD1. The CDR3 extends over 16 amino acids. Trimming at V came to 2 bases and at J to 1 base, leaving 7 bases not matched to a gene.

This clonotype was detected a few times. CDR3 protein: CASSAGAITGELFF. DNA of the CDR3: TGTGCCAGCAGCGCCGGGGCGATCACCGGGGAGCTGTTTTTT. The rearrangement uses TRBV3-1 and TRBJ2-2; D is perhaps TRBD1 or TRBD2 (5 bases each). Germline V gives CDR1 LGHDT, CDR2 YNNKEL (reference sequence). The V gene lost 5 bases and the J gene lost 4 bases, with 11 bases spanning the gap. There are 14 residues in the CDR3. The full variable domain, in which reference TRBV3-1 and TRBJ2-2 provide the parts outside the CDR3, is DTAVSQTPKYLVTQMGNDKSIKCEQNLGHDTMYWYKQDSKKFLKIMFSYNNKELIINETVPNRFSPKSPDKAHLNLHINSLELGDSAVYFCASSAGAITGELFFGEGSRLTVL.

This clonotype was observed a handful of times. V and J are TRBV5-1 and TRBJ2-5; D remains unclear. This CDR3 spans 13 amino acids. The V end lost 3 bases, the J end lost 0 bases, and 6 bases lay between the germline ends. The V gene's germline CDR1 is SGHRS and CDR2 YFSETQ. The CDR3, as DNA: TGCGCCAGCAGCTCCTTGTACCAAGAGACCCAGTACTTC. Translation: CASSSLYQETQYF.

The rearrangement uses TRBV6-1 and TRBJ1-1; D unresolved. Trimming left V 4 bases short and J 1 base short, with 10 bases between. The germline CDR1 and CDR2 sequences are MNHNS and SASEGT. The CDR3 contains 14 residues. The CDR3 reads CASSVEPTNTEAFF. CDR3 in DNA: TGTGCCAGCAGTGTAGAACCGACGAACACTGAAGCTTTCTTT.

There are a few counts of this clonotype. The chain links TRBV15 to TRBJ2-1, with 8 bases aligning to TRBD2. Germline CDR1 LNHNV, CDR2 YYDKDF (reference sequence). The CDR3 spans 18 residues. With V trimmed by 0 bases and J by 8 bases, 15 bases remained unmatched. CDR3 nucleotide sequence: TGTGCCACCAGCAGAGATCCGGTGGTTAGCGGGGTAGGCGATGAGCAGTTCTTC. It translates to CATSRDPVVSGVGDEQFF.

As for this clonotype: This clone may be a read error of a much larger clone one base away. CDR3 residues: CASSLLSGNNEQFF. The CDR3 DNA sequence: TGTGCCAGCAGCTTGCTTAGCGGGAACAATGAGCAGTTCTTC. This chain joins TRBV5-6 and TRBJ2-1; 8 bases match TRBD2. V lost 1 base to trimming and J lost 5 bases; unmatched junction nucleotides: 2. The germline V gene has CDR1 SGHDT and CDR2 YYEEEE. The CDR3 covers 14 residues.

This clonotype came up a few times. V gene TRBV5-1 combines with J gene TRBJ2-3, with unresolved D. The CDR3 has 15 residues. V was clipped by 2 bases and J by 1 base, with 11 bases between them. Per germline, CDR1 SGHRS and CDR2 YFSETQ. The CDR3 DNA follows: TGCGCCAGCAGCTTATTTGGACGGGGCACAGATACGCAGTATTTT. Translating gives CASSLFGRGTDTQYF.

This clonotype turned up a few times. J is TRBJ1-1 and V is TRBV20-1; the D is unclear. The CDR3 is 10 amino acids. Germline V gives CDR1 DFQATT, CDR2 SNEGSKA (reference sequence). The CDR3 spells CRAKGGDAFF. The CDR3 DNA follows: TGCAGGGCCAAAGGAGGAGATGCTTTCTTT.

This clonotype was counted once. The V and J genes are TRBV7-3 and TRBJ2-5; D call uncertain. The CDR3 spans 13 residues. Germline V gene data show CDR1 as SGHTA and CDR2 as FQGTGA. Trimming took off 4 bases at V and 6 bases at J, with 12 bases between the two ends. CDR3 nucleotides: TGTGCCAGCAGCTCCACCCCCGAGCAGACCCAGTACTTC. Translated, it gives CASSSTPEQTQYF.

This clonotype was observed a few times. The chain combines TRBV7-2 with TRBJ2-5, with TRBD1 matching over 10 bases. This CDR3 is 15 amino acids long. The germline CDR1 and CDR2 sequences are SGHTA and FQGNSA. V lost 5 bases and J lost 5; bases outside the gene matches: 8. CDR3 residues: CASSLDRGRLETQYF. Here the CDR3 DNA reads TGTGCCAGCAGCCTCGACAGGGGGCGCTTGGAGACCCAGTACTTC.

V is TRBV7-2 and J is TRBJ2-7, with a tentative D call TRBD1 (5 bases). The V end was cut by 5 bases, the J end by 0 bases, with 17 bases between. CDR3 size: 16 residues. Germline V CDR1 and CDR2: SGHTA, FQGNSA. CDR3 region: CASSRHAGKVSYEQYF. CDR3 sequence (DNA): TGTGCCAGCAGCCGACACGCAGGGAAGGTCTCCTACGAGCAGTACTTC.

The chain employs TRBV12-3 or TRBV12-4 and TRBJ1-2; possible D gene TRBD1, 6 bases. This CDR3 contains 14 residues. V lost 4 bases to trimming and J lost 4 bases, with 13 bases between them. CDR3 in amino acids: CASSSRTDFYGYTF. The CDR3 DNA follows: TGTGCCAGCAGTTCGAGGACAGACTTCTATGGCTACACCTTC.

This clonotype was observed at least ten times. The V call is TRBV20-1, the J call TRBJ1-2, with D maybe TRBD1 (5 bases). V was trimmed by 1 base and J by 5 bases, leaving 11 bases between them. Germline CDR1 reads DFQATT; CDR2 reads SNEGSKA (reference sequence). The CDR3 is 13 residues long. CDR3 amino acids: CSARVLQEYGYTF. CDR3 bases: TGCAGTGCTAGAGTCCTACAGGAATATGGCTACACCTTC.

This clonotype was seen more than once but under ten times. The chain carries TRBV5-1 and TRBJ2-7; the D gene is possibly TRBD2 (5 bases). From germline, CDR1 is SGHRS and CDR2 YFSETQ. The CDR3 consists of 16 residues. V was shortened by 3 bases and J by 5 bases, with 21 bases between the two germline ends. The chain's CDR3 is CASSYSSRVLQDEQYF. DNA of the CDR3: TGCGCCAGCAGCTATTCTTCGAGGGTGCTGCAGGACGAGCAGTACTTC. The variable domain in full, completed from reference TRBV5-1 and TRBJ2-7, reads KAGVTQTPRYLIKTRGQQVTLSCSPISGHRSVSWYQQTPGQGLQFLFEYFSETQRNKGNFPGRFSGRQFSNSRSEMNVSTLELGDSALYLCASSYSSRVLQDEQYFGPGTRLTVT.

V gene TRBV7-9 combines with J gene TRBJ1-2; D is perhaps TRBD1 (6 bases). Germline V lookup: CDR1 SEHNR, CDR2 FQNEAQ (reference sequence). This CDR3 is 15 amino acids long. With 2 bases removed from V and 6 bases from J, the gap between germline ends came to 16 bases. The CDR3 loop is CASSLLQGPTHGYTF. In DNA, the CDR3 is TGTGCCAGCAGCTTACTACAGGGTCCCACCCATGGCTACACCTTC.